This entry concerns a single T cell receptor beta chain. The sample originates from a study of patients and donors after allogeneic stem cell transplantation. TCRdb re-called the RT-PCR reads through MiXCR, storing one row per CDR3 protein. The sample shows around 200,000 distinct CDR3 sequences, roughly 38% of them seen only once. The sample comprised blood, either unsorted or a sorted T cell fraction (not recorded which). The TCR originated in a human donor who was either an allogeneic HSCT recipient or a stem cell or donor lymphocyte infusion donor (not recorded which). It is not recorded whose cells these are; they may come from a transplant donor.

The CDR3: CASSSTAGTGNGYTF. For the CDR3, the DNA is TGCGCCAGCAGCTCGACAGCCGGGACAGGGAATGGCTACACCTTC. The chain uses TRBV5-1 and TRBJ1-2, with 9 bases that match TRBD1. The V gene end was trimmed by 3 bases and the J gene end by 6 bases; junction bases not matched to a gene: 9. This CDR3 has 15 residues. The germline V gene encodes CDR1 SGHRS and CDR2 YFSETQ.